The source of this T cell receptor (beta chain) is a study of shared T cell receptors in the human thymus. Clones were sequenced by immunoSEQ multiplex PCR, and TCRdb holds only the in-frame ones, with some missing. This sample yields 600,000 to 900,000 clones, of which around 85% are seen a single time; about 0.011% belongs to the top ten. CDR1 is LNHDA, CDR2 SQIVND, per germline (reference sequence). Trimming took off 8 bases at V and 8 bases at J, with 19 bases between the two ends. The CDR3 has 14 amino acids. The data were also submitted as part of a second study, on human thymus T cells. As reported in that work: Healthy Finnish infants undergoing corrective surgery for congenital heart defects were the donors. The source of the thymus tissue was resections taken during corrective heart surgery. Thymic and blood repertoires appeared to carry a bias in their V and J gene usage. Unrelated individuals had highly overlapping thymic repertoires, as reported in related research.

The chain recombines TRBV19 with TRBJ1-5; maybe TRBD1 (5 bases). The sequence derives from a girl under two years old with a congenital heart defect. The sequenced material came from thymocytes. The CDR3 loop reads CASENRQGLEPQHF. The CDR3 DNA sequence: TGTGCCAGTGAAAACCGCCAGGGTTTGGAGCCCCAGCATTTT.